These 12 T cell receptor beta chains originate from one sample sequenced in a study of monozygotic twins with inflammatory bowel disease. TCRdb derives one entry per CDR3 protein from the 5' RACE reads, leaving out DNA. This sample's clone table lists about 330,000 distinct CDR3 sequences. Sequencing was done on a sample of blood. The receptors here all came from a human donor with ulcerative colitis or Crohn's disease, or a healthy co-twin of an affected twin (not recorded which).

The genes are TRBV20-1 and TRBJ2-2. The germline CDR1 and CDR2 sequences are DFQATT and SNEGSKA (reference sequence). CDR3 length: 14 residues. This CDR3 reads CSAGDRRTTGELFF.

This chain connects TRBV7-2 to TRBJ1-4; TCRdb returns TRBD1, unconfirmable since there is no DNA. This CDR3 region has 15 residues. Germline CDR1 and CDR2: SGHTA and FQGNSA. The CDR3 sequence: CASSSPGHYNEKLFF. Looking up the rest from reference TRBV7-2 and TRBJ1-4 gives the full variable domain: GAGVSQSPSNKVTEKGKDVELRCDPISGHTALYWYRQSLGQGLEFLIYFQGNSAPDKSGLPSDRFSAERTGGSVSTLTIQRTQQEDSAVYLCASSSPGHYNEKLFFGSGTQLSVL.

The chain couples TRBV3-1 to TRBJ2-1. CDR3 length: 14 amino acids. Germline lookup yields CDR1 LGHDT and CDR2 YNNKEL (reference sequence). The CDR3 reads CASSQVGLVHEQFF.

Here the CDR3 reads CASRQRQGMGNEQFF. The chain has TRBV28 and TRBJ2-1; without DNA, the TCRdb call of TRBD1 cannot be checked. This CDR3 is built from 15 residues. In germline, CDR1 is MDHEN, CDR2 SYDVKM.

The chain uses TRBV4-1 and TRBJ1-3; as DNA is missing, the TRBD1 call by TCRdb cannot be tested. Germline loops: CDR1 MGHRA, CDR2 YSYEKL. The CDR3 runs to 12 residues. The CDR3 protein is CASRAAGNTIYF.

The chain's CDR3 is CASSLSGPLGREKLFF. V usage is TRBV28 and J usage is TRBJ1-4; there is no DNA to check the TCRdb D call of TRBD1. Germline CDR1 and CDR2: MDHEN and SYDVKM. This CDR3 comprises 16 residues.

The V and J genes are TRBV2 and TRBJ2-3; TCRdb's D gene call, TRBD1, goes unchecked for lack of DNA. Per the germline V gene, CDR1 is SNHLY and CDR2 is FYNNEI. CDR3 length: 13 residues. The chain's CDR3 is CASRRSQGGTQYF.

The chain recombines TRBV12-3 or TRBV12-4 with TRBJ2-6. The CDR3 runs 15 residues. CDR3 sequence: CASSFLGGGANVLTF.

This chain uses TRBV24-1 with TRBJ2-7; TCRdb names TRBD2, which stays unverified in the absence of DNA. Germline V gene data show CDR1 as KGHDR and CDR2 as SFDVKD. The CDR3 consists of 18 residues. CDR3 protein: CATSAAVTSGIGGNEQYF.

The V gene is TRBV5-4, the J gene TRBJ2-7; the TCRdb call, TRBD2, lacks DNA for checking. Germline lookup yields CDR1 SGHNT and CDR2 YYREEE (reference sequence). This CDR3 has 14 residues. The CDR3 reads CASSPRTAANEQYF.

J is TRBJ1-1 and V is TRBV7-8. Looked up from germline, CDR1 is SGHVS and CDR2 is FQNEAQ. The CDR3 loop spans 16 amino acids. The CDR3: CASFRGTVDLNTEAFF.

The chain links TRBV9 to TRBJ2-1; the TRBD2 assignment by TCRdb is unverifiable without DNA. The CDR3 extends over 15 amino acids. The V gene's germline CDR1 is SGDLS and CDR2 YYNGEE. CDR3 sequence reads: CASSVGTSTYNEQFF. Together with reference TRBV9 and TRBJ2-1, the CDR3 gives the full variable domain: DSGVTQTPKHLITATGQRVTLRCSPRSGDLSVYWYQQSLDQGLQFLIQYYNGEERAKGNILERFSAQQFPDLHSELNLSSLELGDSALYFCASSVGTSTYNEQFFGPGTRLTVL.